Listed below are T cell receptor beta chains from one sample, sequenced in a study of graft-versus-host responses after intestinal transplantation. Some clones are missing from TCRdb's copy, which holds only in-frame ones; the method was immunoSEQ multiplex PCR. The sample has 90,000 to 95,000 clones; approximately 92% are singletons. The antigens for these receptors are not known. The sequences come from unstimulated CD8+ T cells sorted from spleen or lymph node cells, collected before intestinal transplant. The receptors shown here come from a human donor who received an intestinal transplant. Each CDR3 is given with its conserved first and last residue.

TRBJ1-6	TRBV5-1	CASSLGQGNSPLHF
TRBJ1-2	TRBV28	CASSFSDYGYTF
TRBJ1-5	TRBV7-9	CASSLKGANQPQHF
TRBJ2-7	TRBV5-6	CASSPISLGTGPSYEQYF
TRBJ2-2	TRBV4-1	CASSHGLGTGELFF
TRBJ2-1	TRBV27	CASSLGTSGNEQFF
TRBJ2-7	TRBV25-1	CASSVREPYEQYF
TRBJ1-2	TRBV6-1	CASSEVAGANYGYTF
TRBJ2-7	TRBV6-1	CASSVRQGLSFEQYF
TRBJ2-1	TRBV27	CASSSDYNEQFF
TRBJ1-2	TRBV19	CASSIREGYGYTF
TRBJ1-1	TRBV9	CASSPRGYSEAFF
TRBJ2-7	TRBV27	CAVGAGTNPYEQYF
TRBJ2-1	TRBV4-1	CASSPLAGAALDNEQFF
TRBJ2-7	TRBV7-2	CASSFVGQGNYEQYF
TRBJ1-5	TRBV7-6	CASSLGGGNQPQHF
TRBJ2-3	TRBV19	CASSEVADTQYF
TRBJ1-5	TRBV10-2	CASRGTGWNQPQHF
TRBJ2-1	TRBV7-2	CASSLVAGGYYNEQFF
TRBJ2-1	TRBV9	CASSVVRGVYNEQFF
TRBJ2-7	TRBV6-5	CASSSGDSSYEQYF
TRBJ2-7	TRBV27	CASRTDPYEQYF
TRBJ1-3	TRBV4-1	CASSQAGEQLGNTIYF
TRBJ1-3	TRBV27	CASSLRGTGGGNTIYF
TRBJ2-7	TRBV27	CASSLFGQGYEQYF
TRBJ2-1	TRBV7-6	CASSLGTGGEYYNEQFF
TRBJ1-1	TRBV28	CASSSPGQGVQTEAFF
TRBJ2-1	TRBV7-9	CASSLVIANHEQFF
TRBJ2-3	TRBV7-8	CASSPLTGPLRDTQYF
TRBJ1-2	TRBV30	CAWSVGEYGYTF
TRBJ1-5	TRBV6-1	CASSDFDQPQHF
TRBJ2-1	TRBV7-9	CASSLSLGGANEQFF
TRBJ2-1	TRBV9	CASSLSGLGNEQFF
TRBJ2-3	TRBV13	CASSTRQVLSDTQYF
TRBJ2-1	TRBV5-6	CASSLGTSLYNEQFF
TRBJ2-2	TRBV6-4	CASSEGAGANTGELFF
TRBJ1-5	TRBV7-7	CATLLGDDRDRGQYSNQPQHF
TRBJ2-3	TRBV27	CASSVGGGAPDTQYF
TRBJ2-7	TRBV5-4	CASSYPGTGTYEQYF
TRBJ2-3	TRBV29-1	CSVGSGREADTQYF
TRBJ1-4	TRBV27	CASRPTDARSEKLFF